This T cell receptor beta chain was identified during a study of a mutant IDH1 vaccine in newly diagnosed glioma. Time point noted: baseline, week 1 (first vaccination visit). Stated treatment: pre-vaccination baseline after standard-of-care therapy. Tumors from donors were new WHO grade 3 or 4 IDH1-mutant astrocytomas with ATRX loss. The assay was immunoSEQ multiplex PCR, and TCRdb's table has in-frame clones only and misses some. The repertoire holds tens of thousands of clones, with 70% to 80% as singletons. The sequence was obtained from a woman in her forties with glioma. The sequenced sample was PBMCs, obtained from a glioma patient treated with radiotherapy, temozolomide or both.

CDR3 loop: CASSQGGRLYGYTF. DNA of the CDR3: TGCGCCAGCAGCCAAGGGGGCCGTCTCTATGGCTACACCTTC. The chain links TRBV4-1 to TRBJ1-2, with D maybe TRBD1 (5 bases). Trimming shortened V by 1 base and J by 4 bases, and 10 bases separated the two germline ends. Per the germline V gene, CDR1 is MGHRA and CDR2 is YSYEKL. The CDR3 runs 14 residues.